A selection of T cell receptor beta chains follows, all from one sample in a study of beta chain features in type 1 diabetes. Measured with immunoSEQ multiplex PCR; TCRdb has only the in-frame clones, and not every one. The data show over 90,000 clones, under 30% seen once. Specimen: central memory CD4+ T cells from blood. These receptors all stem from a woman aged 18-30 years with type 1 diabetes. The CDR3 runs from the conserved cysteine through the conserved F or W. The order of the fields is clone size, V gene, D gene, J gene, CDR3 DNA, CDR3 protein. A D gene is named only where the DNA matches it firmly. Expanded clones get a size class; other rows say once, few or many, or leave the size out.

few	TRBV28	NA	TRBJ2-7	TGTGCCAGCAGTTGGTCGGGTAGGGGGAACTACGAGCAGTACTTC	CASSWSGRGNYEQYF
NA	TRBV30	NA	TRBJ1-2	TGTGCCTGGACATGGGCCTATGGCTACACCTTC	CAWTWAYGYTF
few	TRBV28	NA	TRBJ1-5	TGTGCCAGCAGTTTAAGGGGCCACATAGGGAGCAATCAGCCCCAGCATTTT	CASSLRGHIGSNQPQHF
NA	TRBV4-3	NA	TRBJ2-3	TGCGCCAGCAGCCAAGAAAGCCTCGCAGATACGCAGTATTTT	CASSQESLADTQYF
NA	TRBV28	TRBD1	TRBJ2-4	TGTGCCAGCACTTCAAGGGGTGGCAGGGGGAACATTCAGTACTTC	CASTSRGGRGNIQYF
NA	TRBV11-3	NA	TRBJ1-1	TGTGCCAGCAGTTACCGACAGGCAGAAGCTTTCTTT	CASSYRQAEAFF
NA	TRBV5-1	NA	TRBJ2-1	TGCGCCAGCAGCCGGGGACTGCCACCACCTTACAATGAGCAGTTCTTC	CASSRGLPPPYNEQFF
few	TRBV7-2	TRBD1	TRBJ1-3	TGTGCCAGCAGCAGACAGGGAGGCGCCTCTGGAAACACCATATATTTT	CASSRQGGASGNTIYF
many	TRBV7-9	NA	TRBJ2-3	TGTGCCAGCAGCCCTCGAGGAATGGCGGATACGCAGTATTTT	CASSPRGMADTQYF
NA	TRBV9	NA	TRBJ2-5	TGTGCCAGCAGCGTTCGCGGGCCTCAAGTCGGGGAGACCCAGTACTTC	CASSVRGPQVGETQYF
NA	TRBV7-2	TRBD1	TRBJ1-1	TGTGCCAGCAGCTTAAGACAGGGTGCCGCTGAAGCTTTCTTT	CASSLRQGAAEAFF
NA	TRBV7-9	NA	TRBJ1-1	TGTGCCAGCAGCAAACAGGGTAGCACTGAAGCTTTCTTT	CASSKQGSTEAFF
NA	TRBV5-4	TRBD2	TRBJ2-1	TGTGCCAGCAGCTTGAGGCTAGCGGGAGACAATGAGCAGTTCTTC	CASSLRLAGDNEQFF
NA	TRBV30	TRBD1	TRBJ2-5	TGTGCCTGGAGTGTACAGGACAGGGGAACACAAGAGACCCAGTACTTC	CAWSVQDRGTQETQYF
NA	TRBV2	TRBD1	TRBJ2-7	TGTGCCAGCACTCGACAGGGATCGGGGGAGCAGTACTTC	CASTRQGSGEQYF
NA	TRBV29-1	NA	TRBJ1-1	TGCAGCGTTGTGGGGGCGGGGGGCAACACTGAAGCTTTCTTT	CSVVGAGGNTEAFF
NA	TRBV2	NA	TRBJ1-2	TGTGCCAGCAGGACAGGCCCTTCGCATGGCTACACCTTC	CASRTGPSHGYTF
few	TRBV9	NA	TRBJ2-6	TGTGCCAGCAGCGTAGGGAGGCTAGAACCTGGGGCCAACGTCCTGACTTTC	CASSVGRLEPGANVLTF
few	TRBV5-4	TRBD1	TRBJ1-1	TGTGCCAGCAGCTCCCAGACAGGGGGCGGGAAGAACACTGAAGCTTTCTTT	CASSSQTGGGKNTEAFF
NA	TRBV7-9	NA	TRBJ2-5	TGTGCCAGCTGCGGCAGCCAGCAAGAGACCCAGTACTTC	CASCGSQQETQYF
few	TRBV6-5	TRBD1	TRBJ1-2	TGTGCCAGCAGTCCTCTGACAGGGGGTGGATATGGCTACACCTTC	CASSPLTGGGYGYTF
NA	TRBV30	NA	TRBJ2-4	TGTGCCTGGAGTGGAGGAGGGCAAAAAAACATTCAGTACTTC	CAWSGGGQKNIQYF
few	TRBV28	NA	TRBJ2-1	TGTGCCAGCAGCCTCTTTGGAGGGACCCCACCTATTTGGGGGTTCTTC	CASSLFGGTPPIWGFF
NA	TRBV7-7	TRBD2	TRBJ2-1	TGTGCCAGCAGCTTAGGTCCTAGCGGGCGTTCCTACAATGAGCAGTTCTTC	CASSLGPSGRSYNEQFF
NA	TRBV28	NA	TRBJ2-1	TGTGCCAGCAGGCCGGGCCGGGCGGGGTCCTACAATGAGCAGTTCTTC	CASRPGRAGSYNEQFF
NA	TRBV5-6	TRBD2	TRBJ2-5	TGTGCCAGCAGCCCGCTTACGGGACTAGCGCCGTTGGAGGAGACCCAGTACTTC	CASSPLTGLAPLEETQYF
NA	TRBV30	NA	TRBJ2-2	TGTGCCTGGAGTGGCCGTGCAGGGAAGGCCGGGGAGCTGTTTTTT	CAWSGRAGKAGELFF
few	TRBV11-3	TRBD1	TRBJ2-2	TGTGCCAGCAGCTCGACAGGGCGGGGGGAGCTGTTTTTT	CASSSTGRGELFF
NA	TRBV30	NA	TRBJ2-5	TGTGCCTGGGCACCCGGACTACCCCCGGAGACCCAGTACTTC	CAWAPGLPPETQYF